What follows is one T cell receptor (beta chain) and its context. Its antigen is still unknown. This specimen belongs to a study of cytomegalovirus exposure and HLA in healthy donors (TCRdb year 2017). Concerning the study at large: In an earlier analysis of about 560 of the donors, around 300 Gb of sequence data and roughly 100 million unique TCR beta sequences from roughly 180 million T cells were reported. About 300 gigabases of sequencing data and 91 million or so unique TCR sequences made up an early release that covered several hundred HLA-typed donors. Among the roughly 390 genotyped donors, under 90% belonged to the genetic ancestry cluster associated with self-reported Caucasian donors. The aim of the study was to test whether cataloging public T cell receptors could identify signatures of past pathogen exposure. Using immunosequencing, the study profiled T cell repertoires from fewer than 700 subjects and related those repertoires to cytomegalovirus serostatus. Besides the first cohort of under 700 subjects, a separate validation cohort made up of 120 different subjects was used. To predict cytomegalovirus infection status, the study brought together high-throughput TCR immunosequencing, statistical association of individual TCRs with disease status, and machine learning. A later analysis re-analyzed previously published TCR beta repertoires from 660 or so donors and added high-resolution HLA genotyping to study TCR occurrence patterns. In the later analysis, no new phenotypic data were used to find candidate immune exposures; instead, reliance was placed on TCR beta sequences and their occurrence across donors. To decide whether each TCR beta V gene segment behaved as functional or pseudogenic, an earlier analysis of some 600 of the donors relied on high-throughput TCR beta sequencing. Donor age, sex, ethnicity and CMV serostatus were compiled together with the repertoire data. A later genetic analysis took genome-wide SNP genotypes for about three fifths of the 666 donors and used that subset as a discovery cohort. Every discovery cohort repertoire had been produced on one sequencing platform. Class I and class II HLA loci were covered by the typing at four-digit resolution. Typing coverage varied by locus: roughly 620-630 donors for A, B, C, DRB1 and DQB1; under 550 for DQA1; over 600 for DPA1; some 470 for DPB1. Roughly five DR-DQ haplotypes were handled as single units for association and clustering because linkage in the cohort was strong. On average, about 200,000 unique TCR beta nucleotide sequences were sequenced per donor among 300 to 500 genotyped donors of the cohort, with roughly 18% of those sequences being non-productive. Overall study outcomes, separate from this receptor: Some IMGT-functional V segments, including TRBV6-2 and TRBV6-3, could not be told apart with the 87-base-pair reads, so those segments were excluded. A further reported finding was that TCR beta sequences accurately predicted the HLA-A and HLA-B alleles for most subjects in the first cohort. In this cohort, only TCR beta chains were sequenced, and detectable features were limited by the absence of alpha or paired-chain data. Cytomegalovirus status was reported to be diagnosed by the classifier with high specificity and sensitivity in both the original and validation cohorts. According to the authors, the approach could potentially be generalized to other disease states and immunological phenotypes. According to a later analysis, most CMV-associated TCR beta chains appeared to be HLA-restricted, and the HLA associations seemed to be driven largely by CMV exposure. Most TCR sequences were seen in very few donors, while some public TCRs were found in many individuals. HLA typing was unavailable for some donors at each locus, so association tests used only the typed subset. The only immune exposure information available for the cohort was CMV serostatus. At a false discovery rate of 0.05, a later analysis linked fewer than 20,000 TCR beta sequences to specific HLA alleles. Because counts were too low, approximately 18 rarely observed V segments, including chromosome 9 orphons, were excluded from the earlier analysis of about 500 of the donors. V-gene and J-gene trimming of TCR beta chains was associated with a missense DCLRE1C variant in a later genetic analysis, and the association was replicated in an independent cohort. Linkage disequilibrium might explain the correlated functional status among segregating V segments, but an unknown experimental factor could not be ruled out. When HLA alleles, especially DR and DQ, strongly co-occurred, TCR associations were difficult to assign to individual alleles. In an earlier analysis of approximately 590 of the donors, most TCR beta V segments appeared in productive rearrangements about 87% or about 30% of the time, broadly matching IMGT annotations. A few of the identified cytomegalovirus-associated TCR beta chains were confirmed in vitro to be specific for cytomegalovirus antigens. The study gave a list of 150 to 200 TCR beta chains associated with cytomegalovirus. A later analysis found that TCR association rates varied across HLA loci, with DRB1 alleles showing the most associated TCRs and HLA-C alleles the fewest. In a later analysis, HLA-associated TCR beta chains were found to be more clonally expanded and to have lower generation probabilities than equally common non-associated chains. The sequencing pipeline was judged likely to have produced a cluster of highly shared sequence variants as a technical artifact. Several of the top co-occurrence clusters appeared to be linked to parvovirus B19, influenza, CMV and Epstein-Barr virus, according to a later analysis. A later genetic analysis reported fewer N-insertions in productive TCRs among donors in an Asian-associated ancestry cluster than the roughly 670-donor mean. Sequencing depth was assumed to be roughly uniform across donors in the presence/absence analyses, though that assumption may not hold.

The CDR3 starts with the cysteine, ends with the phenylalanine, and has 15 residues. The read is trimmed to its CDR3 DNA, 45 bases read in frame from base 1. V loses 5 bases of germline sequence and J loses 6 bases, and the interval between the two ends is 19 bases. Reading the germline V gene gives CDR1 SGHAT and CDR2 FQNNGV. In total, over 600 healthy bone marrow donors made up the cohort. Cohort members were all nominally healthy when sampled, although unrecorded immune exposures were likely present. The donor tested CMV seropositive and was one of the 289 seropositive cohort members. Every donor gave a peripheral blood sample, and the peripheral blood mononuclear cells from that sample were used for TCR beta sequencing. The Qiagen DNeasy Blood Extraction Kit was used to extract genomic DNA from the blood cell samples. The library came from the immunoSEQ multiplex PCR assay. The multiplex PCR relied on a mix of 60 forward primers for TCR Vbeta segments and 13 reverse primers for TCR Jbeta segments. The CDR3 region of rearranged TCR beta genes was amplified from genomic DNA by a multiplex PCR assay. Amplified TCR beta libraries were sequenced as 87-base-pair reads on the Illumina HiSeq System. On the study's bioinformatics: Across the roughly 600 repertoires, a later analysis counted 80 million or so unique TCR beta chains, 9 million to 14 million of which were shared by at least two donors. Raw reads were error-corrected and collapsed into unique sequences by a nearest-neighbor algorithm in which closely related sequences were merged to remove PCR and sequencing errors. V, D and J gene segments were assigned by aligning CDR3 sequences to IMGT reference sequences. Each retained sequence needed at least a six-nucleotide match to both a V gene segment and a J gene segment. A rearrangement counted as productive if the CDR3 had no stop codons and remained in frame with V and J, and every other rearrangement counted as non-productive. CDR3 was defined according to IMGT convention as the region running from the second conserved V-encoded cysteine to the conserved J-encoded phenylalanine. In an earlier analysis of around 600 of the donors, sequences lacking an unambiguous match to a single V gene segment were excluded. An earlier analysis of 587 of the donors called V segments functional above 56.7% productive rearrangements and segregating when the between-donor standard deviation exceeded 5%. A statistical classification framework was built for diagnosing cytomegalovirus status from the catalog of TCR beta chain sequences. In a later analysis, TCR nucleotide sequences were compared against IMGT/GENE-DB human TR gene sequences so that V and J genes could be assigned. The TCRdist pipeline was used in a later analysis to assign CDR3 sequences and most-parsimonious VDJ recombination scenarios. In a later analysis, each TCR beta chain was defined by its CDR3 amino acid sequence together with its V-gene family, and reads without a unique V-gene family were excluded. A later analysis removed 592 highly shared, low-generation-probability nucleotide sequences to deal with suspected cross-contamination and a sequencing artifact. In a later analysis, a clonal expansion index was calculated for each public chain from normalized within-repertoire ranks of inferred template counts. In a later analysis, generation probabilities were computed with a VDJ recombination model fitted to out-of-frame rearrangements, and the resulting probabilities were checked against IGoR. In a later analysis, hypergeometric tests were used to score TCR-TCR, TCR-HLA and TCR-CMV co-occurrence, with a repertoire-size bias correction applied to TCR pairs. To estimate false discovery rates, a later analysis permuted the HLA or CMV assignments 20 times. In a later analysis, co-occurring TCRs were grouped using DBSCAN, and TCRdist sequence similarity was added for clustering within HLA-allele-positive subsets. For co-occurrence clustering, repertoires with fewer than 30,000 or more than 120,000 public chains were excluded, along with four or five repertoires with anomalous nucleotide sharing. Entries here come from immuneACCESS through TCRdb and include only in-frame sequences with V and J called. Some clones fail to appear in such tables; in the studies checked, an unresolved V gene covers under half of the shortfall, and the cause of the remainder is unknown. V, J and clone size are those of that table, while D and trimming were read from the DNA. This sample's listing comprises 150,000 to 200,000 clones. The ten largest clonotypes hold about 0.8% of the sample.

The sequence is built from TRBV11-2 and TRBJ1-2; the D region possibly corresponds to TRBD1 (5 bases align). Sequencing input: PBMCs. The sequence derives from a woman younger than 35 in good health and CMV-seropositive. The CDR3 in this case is CASSPLRVNGDGYTF. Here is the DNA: TGTGCCAGCAGCCCCCTCAGGGTTAACGGCGATGGCTACACCTTC.